Sequencing of this TCR beta chain was carried out in a study of blood T cell repertoires in COVID-19. V dropped 1 base and J dropped 7 bases, with 8 bases sitting between them. CDR1 is GTSNPN and CDR2 is SVGIG in the germline V gene (reference sequence). The CDR3 is 11 residues long. Per the study methods: Amplified reference gene primers provided the basis for estimating nucleated cell counts. Generated by immunoSEQ multiplex PCR, the TCRdb table keeps only in-frame clones and is missing some. That table furnishes V, J and clone size, whereas the DNA furnished D and trimming. The sample has approximately 77,000 clones; around 88% are singletons.

The source material was peripheral blood. The V gene is TRBV30, the J gene TRBJ2-7; no clear D. The clonotype originates from a woman of 80 years or more with acute or convalescent COVID-19. CDR3 loop: CAWSERSEQYF. In DNA form, the CDR3 reads TGTGCCTGGAGTGAGCGTAGTGAGCAGTACTTC.